A single sample gave rise to the 5 T cell receptor beta chains below, sequenced in a study of CD8+CD57+ T cells in acquired aplastic anemia. Both TCR beta VDJ combination and CDR3 sequence profiling were carried out. Genomic DNA was the template for this profiling. TCRdb passed the reads through MiXCR, listing each CDR3 protein once. The sample holds some 68,000 distinct CDR3 sequences; roughly half are singletons and the top ten take about 8%. The source material was sorted CD4+, CD8+, or CD8+CD57+ T cells (not recorded which) from PBMCs. Every receptor here comes from a human donor in good health, serving as a control.

Of note for this clonotype: One end of the junction varies from germline; a read error may be responsible. The rearrangement links TRBV24-1 to TRBJ2-3, with a weak D call TRBD2 (6 bases). The CDR3 is 14 residues long. Germline V lookup: CDR1 KGHDR, CDR2 SFDVKD. The CDR3: CAISDPGVTDTQYF. DNA for the CDR3: TGTGCCATCAGTGATCCGGGGGTCACAGATACGCAGTATTTT.

This chain connects TRBV29-1 to TRBJ1-1, with D perhaps TRBD1 (5 bases). The ends were cut back, 4 bases at V and 6 bases at J, with 9 bases in the middle. The length of the CDR3 is 11 residues. Germline assignment: CDR1 SQVTM and CDR2 ANQGSEA. CDR3 sequence reads: CSVGGSAEAFF. Here the CDR3 DNA reads TGCAGCGTTGGGGGCTCAGCTGAAGCTTTCTTT.

This clonotype was detected only a few times. The V call is TRBV29-1, the J call TRBJ1-1, with D maybe TRBD1 (6 bases). Trimming left V 5 bases short and J 4 bases short, with 14 bases between. Looked up from germline, CDR1 is SQVTM and CDR2 is ANQGSEA. The CDR3 spans 13 residues. CDR3 in amino acids: CSVRQDRITEAFF. For the CDR3, the DNA is TGCAGCGTTCGACAGGATCGGATCACTGAAGCTTTCTTT.

This chain joins TRBV7-2 and TRBJ1-5; 9 nucleotides align to TRBD1. V lost 5 bases and J lost 1; bases outside the gene matches: 3. The CDR3 has 15 amino acids. In germline, CDR1 is SGHTA, CDR2 FQGNSA. For the CDR3, the DNA is TGTGCCAGCAGCCGGGGACAGGGAAGCAATCAGCCCCAGCATTTT. This encodes CASSRGQGSNQPQHF.

This clonotype was detected many times. The chain links TRBV24-1 to TRBJ1-1; D not certain. Trimming cost V 0 bases and J 5 bases, with 6 bases left between them. CDR1 is KGHDR and CDR2 is SFDVKD in the germline V gene. The CDR3 totals 13 residues. This CDR3 reads CATSDLLGTEAFF. The CDR3 DNA reads as TGTGCCACCAGTGATTTGCTAGGGACTGAAGCTTTCTTT.